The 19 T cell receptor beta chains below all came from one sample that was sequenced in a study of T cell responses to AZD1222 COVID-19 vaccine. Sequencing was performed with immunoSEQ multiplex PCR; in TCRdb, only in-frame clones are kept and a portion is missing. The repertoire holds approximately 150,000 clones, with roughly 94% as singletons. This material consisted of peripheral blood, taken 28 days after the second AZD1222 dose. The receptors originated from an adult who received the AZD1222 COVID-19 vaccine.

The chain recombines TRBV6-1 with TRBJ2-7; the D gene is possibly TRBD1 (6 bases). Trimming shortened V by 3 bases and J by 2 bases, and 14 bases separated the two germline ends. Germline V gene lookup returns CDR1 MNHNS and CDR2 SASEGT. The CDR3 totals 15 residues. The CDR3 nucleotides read TGTGCCAGCAGTGAGCTAACAGGGAGTCCCTACGAGCAGTACTTC. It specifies CASSELTGSPYEQYF.

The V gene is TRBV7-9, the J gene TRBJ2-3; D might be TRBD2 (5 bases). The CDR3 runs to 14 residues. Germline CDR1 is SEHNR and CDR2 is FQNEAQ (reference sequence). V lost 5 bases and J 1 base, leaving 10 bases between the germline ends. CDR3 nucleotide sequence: TGTGCCAGCAGCCCCGGGGTTGGCACAGATACGCAGTATTTT. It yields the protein CASSPGVGTDTQYF.

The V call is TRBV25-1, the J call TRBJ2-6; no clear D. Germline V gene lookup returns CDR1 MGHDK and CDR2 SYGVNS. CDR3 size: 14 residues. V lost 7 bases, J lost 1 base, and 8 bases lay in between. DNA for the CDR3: TGTGCCAGCACTACCCAATCTGGGGCCAACGTCCTGACTTTC. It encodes CASTTQSGANVLTF.

This CDR3 is CASTFQYSNQPQHF. The CDR3 DNA is TGTGCCAGTACCTTTCAATATAGCAATCAGCCCCAGCATTTT. This chain connects TRBV19 to TRBJ1-5, with D unresolved. Trimming left V 7 bases short and J 0 bases short, with 10 bases between. The germline V gene encodes CDR1 LNHDA and CDR2 SQIVND (reference sequence). The CDR3 extends over 14 amino acids.

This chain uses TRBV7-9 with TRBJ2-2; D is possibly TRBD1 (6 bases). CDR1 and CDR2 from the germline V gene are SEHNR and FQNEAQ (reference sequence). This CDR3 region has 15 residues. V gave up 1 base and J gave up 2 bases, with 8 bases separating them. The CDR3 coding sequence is TGTGCCAGCAGCTTAGTCAGGGGAAACACCGGGGAGCTGTTTTTT. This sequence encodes CASSLVRGNTGELFF.

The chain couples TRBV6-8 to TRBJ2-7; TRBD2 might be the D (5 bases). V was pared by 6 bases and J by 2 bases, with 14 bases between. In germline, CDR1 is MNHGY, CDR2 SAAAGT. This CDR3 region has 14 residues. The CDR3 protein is CASSGGTFPYEQYF. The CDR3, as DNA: TGTGCCAGCAGCGGAGGTACTTTCCCCTACGAGCAGTACTTC.

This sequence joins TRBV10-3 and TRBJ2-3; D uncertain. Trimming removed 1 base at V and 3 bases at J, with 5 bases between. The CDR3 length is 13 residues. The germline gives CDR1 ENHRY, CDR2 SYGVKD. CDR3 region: CAISELKTDTQYF. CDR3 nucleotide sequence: TGTGCCATCAGTGAGTTGAAAACAGATACGCAGTATTTT.

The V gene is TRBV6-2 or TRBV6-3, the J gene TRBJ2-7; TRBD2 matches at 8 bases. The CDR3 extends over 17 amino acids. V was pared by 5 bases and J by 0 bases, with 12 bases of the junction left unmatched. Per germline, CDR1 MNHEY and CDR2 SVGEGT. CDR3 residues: CASSPHVLTSGSYEQYF. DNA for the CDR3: TGTGCCAGCAGTCCCCACGTGCTCACTAGCGGCTCCTACGAGCAGTACTTC.

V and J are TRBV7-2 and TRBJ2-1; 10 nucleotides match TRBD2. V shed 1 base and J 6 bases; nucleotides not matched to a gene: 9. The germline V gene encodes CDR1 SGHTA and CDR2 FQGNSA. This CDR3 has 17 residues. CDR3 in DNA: TGTGCCAGCAGCTTAGAAAGGCTAGCGGGAGTAATCAATGAGCAGTTCTTC. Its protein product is CASSLERLAGVINEQFF. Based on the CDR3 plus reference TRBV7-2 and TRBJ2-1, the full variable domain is GAGVSQSPSNKVTEKGKDVELRCDPISGHTALYWYRQSLGQGLEFLIYFQGNSAPDKSGLPSDRFSAERTGGSVSTLTIQRTQQEDSAVYLCASSLERLAGVINEQFFGPGTRLTVL.

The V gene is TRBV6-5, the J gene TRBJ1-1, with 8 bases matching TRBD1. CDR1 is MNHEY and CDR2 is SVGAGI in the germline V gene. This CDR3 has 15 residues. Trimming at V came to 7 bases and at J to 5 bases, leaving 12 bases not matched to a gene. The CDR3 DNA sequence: TGTGCCAGCACCCTCGGACAGGGTGGGAAAACTGAAGCTTTCTTT. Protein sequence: CASTLGQGGKTEAFF.

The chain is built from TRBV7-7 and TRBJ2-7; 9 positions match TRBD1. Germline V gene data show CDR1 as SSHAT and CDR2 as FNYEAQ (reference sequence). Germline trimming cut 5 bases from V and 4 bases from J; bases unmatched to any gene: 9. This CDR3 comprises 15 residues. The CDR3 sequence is CASSPFGQGWYEQYF. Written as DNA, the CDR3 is TGTGCCAGCAGCCCATTCGGACAGGGGTGGTACGAGCAGTACTTC.

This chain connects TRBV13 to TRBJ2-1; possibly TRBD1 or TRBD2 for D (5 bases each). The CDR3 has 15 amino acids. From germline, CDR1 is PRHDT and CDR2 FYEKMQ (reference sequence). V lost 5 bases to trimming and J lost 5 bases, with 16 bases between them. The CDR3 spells CASSPRGTEDNEQFF. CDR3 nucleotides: TGTGCCAGCAGCCCGCGTGGGACGGAAGACAATGAGCAGTTCTTC.

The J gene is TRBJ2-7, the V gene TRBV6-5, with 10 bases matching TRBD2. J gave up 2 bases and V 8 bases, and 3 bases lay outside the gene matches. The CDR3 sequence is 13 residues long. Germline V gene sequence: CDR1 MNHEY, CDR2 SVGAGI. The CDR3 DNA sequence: TGTGCCAGCTCCGGGACTAGCGCCTACGAGCAGTACTTC. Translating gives CASSGTSAYEQYF.

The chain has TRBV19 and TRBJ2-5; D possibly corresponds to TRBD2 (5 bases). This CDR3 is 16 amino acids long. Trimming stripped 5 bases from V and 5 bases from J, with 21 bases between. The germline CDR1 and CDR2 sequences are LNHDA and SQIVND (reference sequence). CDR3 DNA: TGTGCCAGTAGTCCGCTAGCAGCTAACATTGCGGAGACCCAGTACTTC. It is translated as CASSPLAANIAETQYF. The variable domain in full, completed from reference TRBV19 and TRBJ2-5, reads DGGITQSPKYLFRKEGQNVTLSCEQNLNHDAMYWYRQDPGQGLRLIYYSQIVNDFQKGDIAEGYSVSREKKESFPLTVTSAQKNPTAFYLCASSPLAANIAETQYFGPGTRLLVL.

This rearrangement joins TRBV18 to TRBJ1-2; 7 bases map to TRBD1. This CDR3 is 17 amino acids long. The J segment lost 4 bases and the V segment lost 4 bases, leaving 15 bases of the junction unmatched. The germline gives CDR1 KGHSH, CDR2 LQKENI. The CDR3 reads CASSLVRGTDNVYGYTF. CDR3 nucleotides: TGTGCCAGCTCACTGGTACGCGGGACAGATAACGTCTATGGCTACACCTTC.

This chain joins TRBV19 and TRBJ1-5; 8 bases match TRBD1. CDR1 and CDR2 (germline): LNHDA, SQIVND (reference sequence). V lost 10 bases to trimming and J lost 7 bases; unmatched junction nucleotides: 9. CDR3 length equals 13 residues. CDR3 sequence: CATLGQGHQPQHF. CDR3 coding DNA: TGTGCCACCCTAGGACAGGGCCACCAGCCCCAGCATTTT.

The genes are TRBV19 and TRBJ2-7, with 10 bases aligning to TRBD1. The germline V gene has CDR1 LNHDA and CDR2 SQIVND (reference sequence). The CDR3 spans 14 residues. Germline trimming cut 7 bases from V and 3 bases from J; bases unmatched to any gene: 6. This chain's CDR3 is CASTPGTGDYEQYF. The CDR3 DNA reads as TGTGCCAGTACGCCCGGGACAGGGGACTACGAGCAGTACTTC.

The CDR3 protein is CASGLAVGGETQYF. CDR3 in DNA: TGTGCTAGTGGTCTAGCGGTTGGAGGGGAGACCCAGTACTTC. This sequence joins TRBV12-5 and TRBJ2-5, with 7 bases identical to TRBD2. The CDR3 extends over 14 amino acids. Trimming removed 5 bases from V and 5 bases from J; junction bases left unmatched: 8. Per germline, CDR1 LGHNT and CDR2 FRNRAP.

CDR3: CASTRQAYNSPLHF. Written as DNA, the CDR3 is TGTGCCAGCACCAGACAGGCCTATAATTCACCCCTCCACTTT. V is TRBV2 and J is TRBJ1-6; TRBD1 is a possible D gene (6 bases). Trimming removed 7 bases at V and 2 bases at J, with 9 bases between. Germline CDR1 and CDR2: SNHLY and FYNNEI. The CDR3 totals 14 residues.